One and the same sample provided the 17 T cell receptor beta chains below, sequenced in a study of cytomegalovirus exposure and HLA in healthy donors. It was with 60 Vbeta and 13 Jbeta primers that the PCR ran. Repertoires were generated with immunoSEQ multiplex PCR, while TCRdb's copy carries only in-frame clones and drops some. This table holds 140,000 to 150,000 clones, approximately 80% found once. Material: PBMCs. The receptor source for this set is a middle-aged man in good health and CMV-seronegative.

The rearrangement joins TRBV7-6 to TRBJ2-1; possibly TRBD2 for D (6 bases). The V gene's germline CDR1 is SGHVS and CDR2 FNYEAQ. Between the trimmed V and J ends, which lost 1 base and 0 bases, there was a span of 16 bases. The CDR3 contains 18 residues. The CDR3 sequence: CASSLVGRGRSSYNEQFF. The CDR3 DNA reads as TGTGCCAGCAGCTTAGTAGGCCGGGGGAGAAGCTCCTACAATGAGCAGTTCTTC.

The chain has TRBV5-1 and TRBJ2-1; the match to TRBD2 covers 11 bases. Germline CDR1 SGHRS, CDR2 YFSETQ. This CDR3 is 15 amino acids long. V shed 3 bases, J shed 4 bases, and the junction held 3 bases outside the gene matches. As DNA, the CDR3 is TGCGCCAGCAGCTCGGGACTAGCGGATTACAATGAGCAGTTCTTC. Its protein product is CASSSGLADYNEQFF.

The chain couples TRBV6-1 to TRBJ1-6; possibly TRBD1 for D (6 bases). Germline V gene sequence: CDR1 MNHNS, CDR2 SASEGT. The CDR3 covers 14 residues. The V end lost 7 bases, the J end lost 7 bases, and 14 bases lay between the germline ends. Here the CDR3 reads CASTSTGDNSPLHF. Here the CDR3 DNA reads TGTGCCAGCACTTCGACAGGAGACAATTCACCCCTCCACTTT.

The V and J genes are TRBV9 and TRBJ1-2, with D perhaps matching TRBD1 (5 bases). Germline values: CDR1 SGDLS, CDR2 YYNGEE. The CDR3 sequence is 14 residues long. The V end lost 4 bases, the J end lost 2 bases, and 12 bases lay between the germline ends. CDR3 coding DNA: TGTGCCAGCAGCTCATCGCCAGGGAACTATGGCTACACCTTC. This codes for CASSSSPGNYGYTF.

The chain's CDR3 is CASSLRDPGISPLHF. Written as DNA, the CDR3 is TGTGCCAGCAGCTTAAGGGATCCGGGAATCTCACCCCTCCACTTT. This chain links TRBV11-2 with TRBJ1-6, with D unresolved. From germline, CDR1 is SGHAT and CDR2 FQNNGV. V was cut by 2 bases and J by 10 bases, with 15 bases left in between. The length of the CDR3 is 15 residues.

The genes are TRBV7-2 and TRBJ1-3; weak D call: TRBD1 (6 bases). CDR3 length equals 16 residues. CDR1 and CDR2 (germline): SGHTA, FQGNSA. Trimming removed 4 bases at V and 0 bases at J, with 13 bases between. CDR3 amino acids: CASSYQPGASGNTIYF. CDR3 bases: TGTGCCAGCAGCTACCAACCAGGGGCCTCTGGAAACACCATATATTTT.

V gene TRBV27 combines with J gene TRBJ1-1; TRBD1 is a possible D gene (6 bases). This CDR3 comprises 16 residues. Germline-derived CDR1 and CDR2 are MNHEY and SMNVEV (reference sequence). V was pared by 8 bases and J by 2 bases, with 21 bases between. In DNA, the CDR3 is TGTGCCAGCCTTGGGGGGGCCCACTATTCAAACACTGAAGCTTTCTTT. Residues: CASLGGAHYSNTEAFF.

The sample holds a few counts of this clone. This sequence joins TRBV25-1 and TRBJ2-2; the D gene is possibly TRBD2 (6 bases). From germline, CDR1 is MGHDK and CDR2 SYGVNS. The CDR3 loop spans 16 amino acids. Trimming stripped 5 bases from V and 2 bases from J, with 15 bases between. CDR3 region: CASSHPGTFNTGELFF. For the CDR3, the DNA is TGTGCCAGCAGTCACCCCGGGACTTTTAACACCGGGGAGCTGTTTTTT.

The chain uses TRBV15 and TRBJ2-7, with 7 bases lining up with TRBD1. Germline lookup yields CDR1 LNHNV and CDR2 YYDKDF (reference sequence). V gave up 4 bases and J gave up 5 bases; unmatched junction bases: 11. The CDR3 totals 15 residues. The CDR3 DNA sequence: TGTGCCACCAGCAACGAACGACAGGGTTTTAACGAGCAGTACTTC. Protein: CATSNERQGFNEQYF.

The chain carries TRBV4-2 and TRBJ1-2; the D is unclear. V was trimmed by 0 bases and J by 4 bases, leaving 15 bases between them. The CDR3 is made up of 16 amino acids. CDR1 is LGHNA and CDR2 is YNFKEQ in the germline V gene. CDR3 nucleotides: TGTGCCAGCAGCCAAGATGCGAAATACCCGGGCTATGGCTACACCTTC. Translation: CASSQDAKYPGYGYTF.

The chain couples TRBV6-5 to TRBJ1-1; tentatively, D is TRBD1 (5 bases). The CDR3 contains 15 residues. Per germline, CDR1 MNHEY and CDR2 SVGAGI. Trimming left V 4 bases short and J 1 base short, with 13 bases between. Here the CDR3 DNA reads TGTGCCAGCAGTTGGGAAGACAGCCCGAACACTGAAGCTTTCTTT. Protein: CASSWEDSPNTEAFF.

The rearrangement links TRBV2 to TRBJ2-2; tentatively, D is TRBD1 (6 bases). The CDR3 loop spans 15 amino acids. From germline, CDR1 is SNHLY and CDR2 FYNNEI. Trimming stripped 7 bases from V and 3 bases from J, with 15 bases between. CDR3 region: CASTLDRQDTGELFF. The CDR3 DNA is TGTGCCAGCACCTTGGACAGACAGGACACCGGGGAGCTGTTTTTT. The entire variable domain, with the rest obtained from reference TRBV2 and TRBJ2-2, is as follows: EPEVTQTPSHQVTQMGQEVILRCVPISNHLYFYWYRQILGQKVEFLVSFYNNEISEKSEIFDDQFSVERPDGSNFTLKIRSTKLEDSAMYFCASTLDRQDTGELFFGEGSRLTVL.

J is TRBJ1-2 and V is TRBV7-2; the match to TRBD1 covers 8 bases. The germline CDR1 and CDR2 sequences are SGHTA and FQGNSA. J was trimmed by 2 bases and V by 2 bases; bases with no gene match: 7. The CDR3 has 16 residues. CDR3 loop: CASSLNGQGRNYGYTF. CDR3 bases: TGTGCCAGCAGCTTAAATGGACAGGGCCGGAACTATGGCTACACCTTC.

The chain uses TRBV21-1 and TRBJ2-7; TRBD2 is the table's D call, not checked against the DNA. TRBV21-1 is assigned pseudogene status. There are 15 residues in the CDR3. This CDR3 is CASSKAGTSSYEQYF. The CDR3 DNA reads TGTGCCAGCAGCAAAGCGGGGACTAGCTCCTACGAGCAGTACTTC.

For this clone: Its ends do not fully match the called genes, so a read error is possible. The rearrangement links TRBV5-1 to TRBJ2-3; D might be TRBD1 (7 bases). CDR3 size: 15 residues. The germline V gene encodes CDR1 SGHRS and CDR2 YFSETQ. CDR3 nucleotides: TGCGCCAGCAACTTGGAGGGGGCCAATAGAGATACGCAGTATTTT. Its translation is CASNLEGANRDTQYF.

CDR3: CATSRDTTGPPPLHF. CDR3 DNA: TGTGCCACCAGCAGAGATACGACAGGGCCCCCACCCCTCCACTTT. This chain uses TRBV15 with TRBJ1-6; 7 nucleotides agree with TRBD1. The CDR3 runs to 15 residues. V was pared by 0 bases and J by 11 bases, with 7 bases of the junction left unmatched. Germline CDR1 reads LNHNV; CDR2 reads YYDKDF (reference sequence).

This chain links TRBV5-1 with TRBJ1-6; D might be TRBD1 (5 bases). The V end lost 1 base, the J end lost 6 bases, and 11 bases lay between the germline ends. The CDR3 totals 15 residues. From germline, CDR1 is SGHRS and CDR2 YFSETQ. The DNA of the CDR3 is TGCGCCAGCAGCTTGCCCCGACAGCTTAATTCACCCCTCCACTTT. It codes for CASSLPRQLNSPLHF.